This TCR beta chain emerged from a study of cytomegalovirus exposure and HLA in healthy donors. Study results and caveats: For cytomegalovirus status, the classifier reportedly gave diagnoses with high specificity and sensitivity. The tendency of first-cohort TCR clusters to co-occur in the roughly 130 validation repertoires was the finding of a later analysis. In vitro assays verified that a few CMV-associated chains recognized CMV antigens specifically.

A remark on this clone: Its antigen is unknown.

The repertoire was sequenced with immunoSEQ multiplex PCR; TCRdb's copy has only in-frame clones and lacks some. The sample carries 110,000 to 150,000 clones, over 90% recorded once. The donors were members of the validation cohort comprising over a hundred subjects, separate from the roughly 690-subject first cohort. The CDR3 runs 16 residues. Germline V lookup: CDR1 SNHLY, CDR2 FYNNEI. Between the trimmed V and J ends, which lost 3 bases and 7 bases, there was a span of 16 bases. V gene TRBV2 combines with J gene TRBJ1-6, with D possibly TRBD1 on 5 matching bases. Material for sequencing was PBMCs. This clonotype was sampled from a man between 18 and 29 years old in good health and CMV-seropositive. CDR3 amino acids: CASSDNRGGGNSPLHF. DNA for the CDR3: TGTGCCAGCAGTGATAATAGGGGAGGAGGGAATTCACCCCTCCACTTT.